This T cell receptor (beta chain) emerged from a study of blood T cell repertoires in COVID-19. Looking at the study overall: The United States, Italy and Spain supplied acute and convalescent COVID-19 samples. Sources were T cells, B-cell-depleted T cells, or PBMCs; the material itself was cDNA or gDNA.

The V segment lost 0 bases and the J segment 16 bases; nucleotides outside the gene matches: 3. CDR1 is MNHNY, CDR2 SVGAGI, per germline (reference sequence). The CDR3 totals 12 residues. The data were produced by immunoSEQ multiplex PCR, yet TCRdb's version contains in-frame clones alone and is incomplete. Altogether some 44,000 clones are present, around nine tenths being singletons, with the ten largest covering 9.2%. Material for sequencing was peripheral blood. V usage is TRBV6-6 and J usage is TRBJ2-1; TRBD1 agrees at 10 bases. The TCR sequence derives from a man aged 45-65 years with active COVID-19. The CDR3 nucleotides read TGTGCCAGCAGTTACTCGGGGGACAGGGGCTTCTTC. Its protein is CASSYSGDRGFF.